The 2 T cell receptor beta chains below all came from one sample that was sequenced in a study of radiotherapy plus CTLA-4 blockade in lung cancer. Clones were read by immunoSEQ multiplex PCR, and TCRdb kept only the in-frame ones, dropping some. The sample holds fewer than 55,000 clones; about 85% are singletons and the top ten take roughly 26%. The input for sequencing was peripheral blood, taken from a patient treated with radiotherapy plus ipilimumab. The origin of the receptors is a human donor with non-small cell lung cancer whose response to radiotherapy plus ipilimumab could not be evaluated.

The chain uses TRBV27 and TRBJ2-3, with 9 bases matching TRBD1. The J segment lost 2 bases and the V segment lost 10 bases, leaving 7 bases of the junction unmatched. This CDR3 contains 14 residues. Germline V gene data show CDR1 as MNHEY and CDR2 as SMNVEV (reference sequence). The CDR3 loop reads CATRDRVPTDTQYF. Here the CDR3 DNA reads TGTGCCACACGGGACAGGGTGCCCACAGATACGCAGTATTTT.

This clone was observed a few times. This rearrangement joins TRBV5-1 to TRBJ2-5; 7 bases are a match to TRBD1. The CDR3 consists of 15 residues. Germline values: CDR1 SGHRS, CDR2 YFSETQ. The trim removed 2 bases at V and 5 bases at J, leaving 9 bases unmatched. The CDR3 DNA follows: TGCGCCAGCAGCTTAAAAAGGACAGGTGACGAGACCCAGTACTTC. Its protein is CASSLKRTGDETQYF.